This T cell receptor (beta chain) was sequenced in a study of regulatory T cells in long-lasting Graves disease. At the level of the study: Patients newly diagnosed with Graves' had been on antithyroid drugs for under 3 months. General study results and limits: New patients shared around 1,000 public clonotypes, and persistent patients shared more, with 2,741.

This clonotype appeared many times. Its target is unknown. Time point reported: newly diagnosed GD, antithyroid drugs for less than 3 months. From RNA extracted from PBMCs, the TCR library was made. Both iRepertoire HTBI primers and Arm-PCR of CDR3 regions were used to build the TCR beta libraries. TCRdb called the multiplex PCR reads again in MiXCR, with one record for every CDR3 protein. The repertoire has about half a million distinct CDR3 sequences, about 12% of them found once; the top ten carry approximately 9%. CDR3 size: 12 residues. V lost 3 bases and J 5 bases, leaving 8 bases between the germline ends. Germline V gene lookup returns CDR1 SGDLS and CDR2 YYNGEE. The data were also submitted as part of a second study, on T cells in Graves' hyperthyroidism and ophthalmopathy. This second report adds: Each diagnosis was grounded in clinical symptoms, serum thyroxine and TRAb, thyroid ultrasound, and orbital computed tomography.

Sample: peripheral blood mononuclear cells (PBMCs), taken at new diagnosis, from a patient treated with antithyroid drugs. This chain links TRBV9 with TRBJ1-2; D is undetermined. The clonotype comes from a woman in her thirties with Graves disease. CDR3 region: CASSADAYGYTF. As DNA, the CDR3 is TGTGCCAGCAGCGCGGACGCTTATGGCTACACCTTC.